The clone carrying this T cell receptor (beta chain) has just a few counts. The data belong to a study of blood T cell repertoires in COVID-19. CDR1 SGHAT and CDR2 FQDESV come from the germline V gene (reference sequence). CDR3 length: 15 amino acids. V shed 0 bases and J 4 bases; nucleotides not matched to a gene: 6. The authors' processing: Amplification of reference gene primers provided the estimated nucleated cell counts. Profiled with immunoSEQ multiplex PCR; TCRdb holds only in-frame clones, not every one. The D gene and trimming were derived from the DNA, and the V and J assignments and clone size from that table. Of approximately 210,000 clones listed, approximately 79% are singletons.

The sequenced sample consisted of peripheral blood. This chain joins TRBV11-1 and TRBJ2-7; 7 positions agree with TRBD2. The clonotype was recovered from a human donor in a cohort sampled during active COVID-19. CDR3 protein: CASSLAPGREYEQYF. CDR3 nucleotide sequence: TGTGCCAGCAGCTTAGCGCCGGGGAGGGAATACGAGCAGTACTTC. The full variable domain, with the rest looked up from reference TRBV11-1 and TRBJ2-7, is EAEVAQSPRYKITEKSQAVAFWCDPISGHATLYWYRQILGQGPELLVQFQDESVVDDSQLPKDRFSAERLKGVDSTLKIQPAELGDSAMYLCASSLAPGREYEQYFGPGTRLTVT.